This T cell receptor beta chain was sequenced during a study of shared clonotypes between healthy human individuals (dated by TCRdb to 2020 to 2022). Context from the whole study: The cohort included three men and a couple of women between 18 and 49 years of age. To increase sequencing depth and limit assay-specific biases, different laboratories used diverse techniques to prepare libraries and sequence TCR repertoires. Each donor's leukapheresis produced roughly between roughly 0.9 and 9 billion PBMCs. Per donor, three plates each were used for CD4 naive and CD4 memory, two for CD8 naive, and one for CD8 memory. Blood TCR repertoires of 5 or 6 healthy adults were deeply sequenced to estimate repertoire size and the extent of clonotype sharing between individuals.

About this clone itself: The antigen this receptor binds is unknown. No clone much larger than this one lies a single base away; base qualities are absent.

Healthy HIV-negative adults with no recently reported acute infections or vaccinations were included as donors. All donors were Caucasian adults living in Nashville, Tennessee, USA. Magnetic negative selection was used to enrich CD4+ T cells, after which naive cells were positively selected on CD45RA and the negative fraction became the memory subset. Blood was collected by leukapheresis, and PBMCs were isolated by Ficoll-Histopaque density gradient centrifugation and then cryopreserved in liquid nitrogen vapor phase. Purity and quantity of every magnetically sorted T cell population were checked by analytical flow cytometry. Genomic DNA was isolated from each sorted fraction and quantified by UV absorbance on a Nanodrop 2000c. Using the deep immunoSEQ assay, TCR CDR3 regions were amplified from genomic DNA by multiplex PCR. For each cell subset, the extracted genomic DNA was distributed evenly across all wells of several immunoSEQ 96-well plates, and each plate served as one replicate. For sorted subsets, 150 to 250 ng of genomic DNA, equivalent to around 30,000 T cell genomes, went into each replicate PCR. Purified libraries were quantified with a Qubit 3.0 fluorometer, sized on a Bioanalyzer 2100, and re-quantified with the KAPA Library Quantification kit. A separate single-read 150-cycle Illumina NextSeq 550 flow cell was used to sequence each immunoSEQ 96-well plate. As for the authors' bioinformatics: Because only junctional sequences without quality scores were contained in the immunoSEQ output, filtering matching that applied to full-length reads could not be performed. To assign V/J genes and CDR3, sequences were annotated using PyIR, a Python wrapper for IgBLAST v1.9, with IMGT germline references. Reads were removed for weak V/J assignments (E-value above 1e-6), missing CDR3, stop codons, out-of-frame junctions, or ambiguous translated residues. V3J clonotypes were defined as sequences sharing the same inferred V gene, J gene, and CDR3 amino acid sequence. To compute the percentage overlap between repertoires, the number of shared unique clonotypes was divided by the size of the smaller repertoire. Repertoire richness was assessed with RTK rarefaction, the Chao1 estimator, and Recon v2.1 estimates of unobserved clonotypes. Generation probabilities for all TCRbeta clonotypes obtained by the gDNA method from a handful of donors were computed using OLGA. TCRdb took over this immuneACCESS table, retaining in-frame rearrangements with V and J assigned. Such tables are incomplete; in checked studies, under half of the missing clones stem from an unresolved V gene, and the remainder is unexplained. That table gives V, J and clone size, and the DNA gave D and trimming. Across this sample there are 2 million to 3 million clones, with approximately 93% seen only once. The ten biggest clones cover about 0.34% of the sample.

V is pared back by 4 bases and J by 4 bases, with 11 bases lying between the germline termini. CDR1 and CDR2, per the germline V gene (reference sequence), are LNHDA and SQIVND. From the cysteine up to the phenylalanine, the CDR3 has a length of 14 residues. Only CDR3 DNA remains: 42 bases, in frame from the first base. The study at large found these results: Based on pairwise subsampling, the degree of clonotype sharing among donors was expected to be affected by sequencing depth. Larger estimated clonotype richness was generally found for naive subsets than for memory subsets. Sampling was limited to blood, and TCR repertoires in tissue likely differ from TCR repertoires in blood. Rarefaction of sorted-subset datasets indicated incomplete sequencing despite the large sequencing depth. The small number of donors limited the genetic and exposure-history diversity represented. Higher generation probabilities were observed for clonotypes shared by all four sorted-subset donors than for non-shared clonotypes. Sharing across a few donors was observed for roughly 5% of naive CD4, about 4% of naive CD8, about 2.3% of memory CD4, and about 0.39% of memory CD8 clonotypes.

Rearrangement joined TRBV19 to TRBJ1-5; TRBD1 is a weak D gene call, 5 bases matching. Input material: naive CD4+ T cells from PBMCs. The cell subset or site label, read with the paper, signifies: CD45RA+ positively selected. The receptor was isolated from a man younger than 35 in good health. Some clones in this sample may be carry-over from other donors' samples. The CDR3 in this case is CASSRGLPNQPQHF. The DNA is as follows: TGTGCCAGTAGTAGGGGACTGCCAAATCAGCCCCAGCATTTT.